The following is a T cell receptor beta chain sequence with its context. The antigen is undetermined. The length of the CDR3 is 14 residues. V shed 5 bases and J 6 bases; nucleotides not matched to a gene: 9. Germline V lookup: CDR1 SEHNR, CDR2 FQNEAQ (reference sequence). Sequencing used cDNA as its template, made by extracting RNA and reverse transcribing it. TCRdb's table, derived via immunoSEQ multiplex PCR, lists solely in-frame clones and lacks some. The sample lists about 200,000 clones, just over 55% occurring once. This specimen comes from a study of CD8+ T cells in alopecia areata. Broader study findings: Sequencing of scalp samples also includes resident alphabeta T cells from normal skin.

Sequenced material: CD8+ T cells sorted from blood. The chain uses TRBV7-9 and TRBJ1-1, with 7 bases that match TRBD1. The TCR comes from a human donor in good health. CDR3 residues: CASSLIDRDPEAFF. CDR3 nucleotide sequence: TGTGCCAGCAGCCTAATCGACAGGGATCCTGAAGCTTTCTTT.